A single sample is the source of the 5 T cell receptor beta chains below, sequenced in a study of blood T cells in healthy people across ages. A J-beta primer mix and a sample-barcoded 5' primer were used in a second PCR of about 7 to 12 cycles. TCRdb re-called the 5' RACE reads with MiXCR, one entry per CDR3 protein. The data contain 700,000 to 900,000 distinct CDR3 sequences, roughly 25% of them singletons. These data also featured in a second study, about T cells of mothers and their children.

Sequencing was performed on blood. Receptor source: a boy aged 10-17 years in good health.

This clonotype was detected a few times. The rearrangement uses TRBV27 and TRBJ2-5; D is perhaps TRBD2 (6 bases). Germline CDR1 reads MNHEY; CDR2 reads SMNVEV (reference sequence). Trimming stripped 5 bases from V and 4 bases from J, with 14 bases between. There are 14 residues in the CDR3. The CDR3 protein is CASSLTRGRETQYF. CDR3 coding DNA: TGTGCCAGCAGTCTTACGCGGGGCCGAGAGACCCAGTACTTC.

V is TRBV5-1 and J is TRBJ2-7; weak D call: TRBD1 (6 bases). Trimming removed 0 bases at V and 0 bases at J, with 10 bases between. CDR1 is SGHRS and CDR2 is YFSETQ in the germline V gene. This CDR3 region has 15 residues. The CDR3 DNA is TGCGCCAGCAGCTTGGAAGGACAGAGCTCCTACGAGCAGTACTTC. It yields the protein CASSLEGQSSYEQYF.

The chain couples TRBV24-1 to TRBJ2-5, with 8 bases matching TRBD1. The last part of the DNA fits TRBJ2-1 better; the J call may be wrong. CDR3 length: 14 residues. CDR1 is KGHDR, CDR2 SFDVKD, per germline. CDR3 sequence reads: CATSDLGQGDEQFF. The CDR3 bases are TGTGCCACCAGTGATTTGGGACAGGGCGATGAGCAGTTCTTC.

The chain couples TRBV24-1 to TRBJ2-5; D unresolved. V lost 3 bases to trimming and J lost 5 bases, with 12 bases between them. CDR3 size: 14 residues. Germline lookup yields CDR1 KGHDR and CDR2 SFDVKD. In nucleotides, the CDR3 is TGTGCCACCAGTGATCGCCGCGTCGGGGAGACCCAGTACTTC. Its protein is CATSDRRVGETQYF.

The chain couples TRBV27 to TRBJ2-3; 12 bases map to TRBD1. Unmatched junction bases numbered 5, after V lost 6 bases and J lost 1 base. Per the germline V gene, CDR1 is MNHEY and CDR2 is SMNVEV (reference sequence). The CDR3 loop spans 16 amino acids. The CDR3 coding sequence is TGTGCCAGCAGCCGGGACAGGGGGCTCGGCACAGATACGCAGTATTTT. Amino acids: CASSRDRGLGTDTQYF.